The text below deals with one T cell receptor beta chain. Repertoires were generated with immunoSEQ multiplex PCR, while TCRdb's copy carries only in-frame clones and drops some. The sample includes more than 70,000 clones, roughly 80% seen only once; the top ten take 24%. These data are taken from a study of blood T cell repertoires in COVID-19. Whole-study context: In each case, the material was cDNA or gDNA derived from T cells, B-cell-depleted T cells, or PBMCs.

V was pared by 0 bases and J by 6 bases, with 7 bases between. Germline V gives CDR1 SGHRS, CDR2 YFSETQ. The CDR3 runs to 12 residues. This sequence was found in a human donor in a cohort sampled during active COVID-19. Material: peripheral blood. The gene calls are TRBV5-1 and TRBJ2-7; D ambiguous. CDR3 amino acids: CASSLGASEQYF. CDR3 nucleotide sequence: TGCGCCAGCAGCTTGGGCGCGTCCGAGCAGTACTTC.